The 2 T cell receptor beta chains given below trace back to one sample, sequenced in a study of regulatory T cells in long-lasting Graves disease. Construction of TCR beta libraries relied on iRepertoire HTBI primers and on Arm-PCR targeting CDR3 regions. TCRdb re-analysed the multiplex PCR reads in MiXCR, keeping a single row per CDR3 protein. The profile shows about 560,000 distinct CDR3 sequences, about 16% of them singletons. Time point noted: newly diagnosed GD, antithyroid drugs for less than 3 months. From RNA extracted from PBMCs, the TCR library was made. The same sample was also studied in work on T cells in Graves' hyperthyroidism and ophthalmopathy.

The sample in question was peripheral blood mononuclear cells (PBMCs), obtained at new diagnosis, from a patient treated with antithyroid drugs. These receptors were collected from a young man with Graves disease.

This clonotype occurred a few times. The chain links TRBV29-1 to TRBJ2-5, with 8 bases lining up with TRBD1. Germline lookup yields CDR1 SQVTM and CDR2 ANQGSEA. This CDR3 contains 18 residues. With V trimmed by 0 bases and J by 1 base, 13 bases remained unmatched. The CDR3: CSVEDRPGQGAGQETQYF. The CDR3 DNA reads as TGCAGCGTTGAAGATCGGCCAGGACAGGGAGCTGGCCAAGAGACCCAGTACTTC.

V usage is TRBV7-8 and J usage is TRBJ2-6; 8 nucleotides agree with TRBD1. The germline CDR1 and CDR2 sequences are SGHVS and FQNEAQ. The CDR3 contains 19 residues. V lost 2 bases and J lost 0; bases outside the gene matches: 9. This chain's CDR3 is CASSLTGTGYYSGANVLTF. The CDR3 nucleotides are TGTGCCAGCAGCTTAACCGGGACAGGCTATTACTCTGGGGCCAACGTCCTGACTTTC.